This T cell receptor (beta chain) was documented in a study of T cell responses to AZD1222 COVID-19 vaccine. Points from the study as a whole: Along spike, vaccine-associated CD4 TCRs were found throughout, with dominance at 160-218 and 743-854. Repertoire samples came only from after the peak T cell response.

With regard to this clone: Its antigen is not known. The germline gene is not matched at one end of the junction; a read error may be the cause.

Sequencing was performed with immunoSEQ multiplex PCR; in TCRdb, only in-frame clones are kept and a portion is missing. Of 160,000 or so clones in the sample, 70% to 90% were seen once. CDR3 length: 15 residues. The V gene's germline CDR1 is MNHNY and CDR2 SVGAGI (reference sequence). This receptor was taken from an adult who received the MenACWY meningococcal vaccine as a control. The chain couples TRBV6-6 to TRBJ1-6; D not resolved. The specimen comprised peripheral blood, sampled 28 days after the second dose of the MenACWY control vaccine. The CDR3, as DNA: TGTGCCAGCAGTTACTCGGGTCCGCTTGGGAGCCCCAAGGACTTT. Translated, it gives CASSYSGPLGSPKDF.